Sequencing of this T cell receptor beta chain was carried out in a study of cytomegalovirus exposure and HLA in healthy donors. The junction had 9 bases not matched to a gene; V was cut back by 5 bases and J by 7 bases. Germline CDR1 reads LNHDA; CDR2 reads SQIVND (reference sequence). The CDR3 covers 15 residues. PCR primers comprised 60 Vbeta and 13 Jbeta primers. TCRdb's copy holds only in-frame clones and misses some; the assay was immunoSEQ multiplex PCR. The profile shows 55,000 to 80,000 clones, more than 70% of them singletons. Study-wide points: Most TCR sequences were uncommon, yet certain public TCRs appeared in many donors. Later on, a genetic analysis was performed. It linked a missense variant in DCLRE1C with V- and J-gene trimming of TCR beta. A later examination showed that TCR association rates differed by HLA locus, with DRB1 most and HLA-C fewest.

As for this clone: The antigen is not known.

The sample comprised PBMCs. This receptor was taken from a woman between 25 and 40 years old in good health and CMV-seronegative. This chain joins TRBV19 and TRBJ2-5, with 11 bases that match TRBD2. CDR3 sequence reads: CASSSLAGGGATQYF. The DNA for the CDR3 is TGTGCCAGTAGTTCTTTAGCGGGAGGGGGTGCGACCCAGTACTTC.